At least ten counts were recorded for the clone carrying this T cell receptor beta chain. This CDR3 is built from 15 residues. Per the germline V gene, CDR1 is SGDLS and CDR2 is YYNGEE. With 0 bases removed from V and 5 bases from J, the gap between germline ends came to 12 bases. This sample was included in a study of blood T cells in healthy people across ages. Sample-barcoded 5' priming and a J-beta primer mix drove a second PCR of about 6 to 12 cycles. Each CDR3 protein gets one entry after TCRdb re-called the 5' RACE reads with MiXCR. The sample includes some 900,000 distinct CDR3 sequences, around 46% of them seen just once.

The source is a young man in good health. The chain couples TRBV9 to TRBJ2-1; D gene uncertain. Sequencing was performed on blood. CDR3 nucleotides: TGTGCCAGCAGCGTAGGATTGGATCCGAACAATGAGCAGTTCTTC. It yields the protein CASSVGLDPNNEQFF. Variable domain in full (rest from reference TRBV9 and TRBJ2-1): DSGVTQTPKHLITATGQRVTLRCSPRSGDLSVYWYQQSLDQGLQFLIQYYNGEERAKGNILERFSAQQFPDLHSELNLSSLELGDSALYFCASSVGLDPNNEQFFGPGTRLTVL.